Below, 27 T cell receptor beta chains from the same sample are listed, as sequenced in a study of T cell repertoires in cytomegalovirus infection. TCRdb passed the reads through MiXCR, listing each CDR3 protein once. In the table there are some 560,000 distinct CDR3 sequences, under 45% of which are singletons. No antigen has been identified for these receptors. The source material was cultured PBMCs, sampled from culture after CMV antigen stimulation. These receptor sequences come from a human donor in good health (CMV status not recorded). Some clones in this sample may be carry-over from other donors' samples.

This chain links TRBV7-2 with TRBJ2-7, with TRBD2 matching over 7 bases. Germline CDR1 and CDR2: SGHTA and FQGNSA. V was clipped by 5 bases and J by 4 bases; unmatched bases: 5. The CDR3 covers 13 residues. CDR3 nucleotide sequence: TGTGCCAGCAGCGGCGGGACTAAATACGAGCAGTACTTC. Its protein product is CASSGGTKYEQYF. The full variable domain, completed using reference TRBV7-2 and TRBJ2-7, is GAGVSQSPSNKVTEKGKDVELRCDPISGHTALYWYRQSLGQGLEFLIYFQGNSAPDKSGLPSDRFSAERTGGSVSTLTIQRTQQEDSAVYLCASSGGTKYEQYFGPGTRLTVT.

This clonotype was observed a handful of times. The chain combines TRBV5-1 with TRBJ2-5; TRBD2 matches at 7 bases. The ends lost 3 bases at V and 5 bases at J; junction bases unmatched: 7. The CDR3 is 14 amino acids. Per germline, CDR1 SGHRS and CDR2 YFSETQ. CDR3 amino acids: CASSSEAGSETQYF. CDR3 DNA sequence: TGCGCCAGCAGCTCCGAAGCGGGATCGGAGACCCAGTACTTC.

The V gene is TRBV7-2, the J gene TRBJ2-2; TRBD2 matches at 7 bases. Germline CDR1 SGHTA, CDR2 FQGNSA. Losses at the gene ends were 7 bases for V and 3 bases for J; bases not matched to a gene: 8. The CDR3 has 15 residues. The CDR3 DNA sequence: TGTGCCAGCACCTTGGACGGGGGGTACACCGGGGAGCTGTTTTTT. Translation gives CASTLDGGYTGELFF.

This clonotype was counted between two and nine times. This chain links TRBV7-2 with TRBJ1-5; D might be TRBD1 (5 bases). V lost 5 bases and J lost 4, with 15 bases in between. CDR1 SGHTA and CDR2 FQGNSA come from the germline V gene. The CDR3 contains 15 residues. The CDR3 region has the DNA TGTGCCAGCAGCACCACAGGTCTCCCAAATCAGCCCCAGCATTTT. It specifies CASSTTGLPNQPQHF.

The CDR3 bases are TGCGCCAGCAGCTTAACCAGGGCGGACACTGAAGCTTTCTTT. Protein sequence: CASSLTRADTEAFF. J is TRBJ1-1 and V is TRBV5-1; a possible D gene is TRBD1 (5 bases). Per the germline V gene, CDR1 is SGHRS and CDR2 is YFSETQ. The length of the CDR3 is 14 residues. Trimming removed 2 bases at V and 3 bases at J, with 11 bases between. Drawing the rest from reference TRBV5-1 and TRBJ1-1, the complete variable domain is KAGVTQTPRYLIKTRGQQVTLSCSPISGHRSVSWYQQTPGQGLQFLFEYFSETQRNKGNFPGRFSGRQFSNSRSEMNVSTLELGDSALYLCASSLTRADTEAFFGQGTRLTVV.

The genes are TRBV14 and TRBJ1-2, with 8 bases aligning to TRBD1. The CDR3 covers 19 residues. The germline CDR1 and CDR2 sequences are SGHDN and FVKESK. With V trimmed by 0 bases and J by 8 bases, 20 bases remained unmatched. The DNA of the CDR3 is TGTGCCAGCAGCCAAGATTGTGTAGACAGGGGTCTCTCGGGCGGGGGCTACACCTTC. Translation: CASSQDCVDRGLSGGGYTF. The variable domain in full, completed from reference TRBV14 and TRBJ1-2, reads EAGVTQFPSHSVIEKGQTVTLRCDPISGHDNLYWYRRVMGKEIKFLLHFVKESKQDESGMPNNRFLAERTGGTYSTLKVQPAELEDSGVYFCASSQDCVDRGLSGGGYTFGSGTRLTVV.

This clonotype was seen only once. The chain is built from TRBV10-3 and TRBJ2-6; perhaps TRBD2 as D (5 bases). Per germline, CDR1 ENHRY and CDR2 SYGVKD. CDR3 length: 17 amino acids. Between the trimmed V and J ends, which lost 4 bases and 0 bases, there was a span of 13 bases. In DNA, the CDR3 is TGTGCCATCAGTGGGGATGGGAGAAACTCTGGGGCCAACGTCCTGACTTTC. Translated: CAISGDGRNSGANVLTF.

This clonotype turned up a few times. One junction end disagrees with the germline gene, perhaps due to a read error. The rearrangement uses TRBV28 and TRBJ2-1, with 11 bases identical to TRBD1. The CDR3 consists of 14 residues. Germline V gene data show CDR1 as MDHEN and CDR2 as SYDVKM. CDR3 loop: CASSLKLPGQGVGF. CDR3 DNA: TGTGCCAGCAGCCTAAAACTCCCGGGACAGGGGGTTGGGTTC.

This clonotype was found a few times. The genes are TRBV28 and TRBJ2-7; 7 nucleotides match TRBD1. Germline values: CDR1 MDHEN, CDR2 SYDVKM. The length of the CDR3 is 12 residues. V shed 8 bases, J shed 2 bases, and the junction held 3 bases outside the gene matches. The CDR3 region is CASRGGTYEQYF. CDR3 nucleotide sequence: TGTGCCAGCCGAGGGGGCACCTACGAGCAGTACTTC.

V gene TRBV5-3 combines with J gene TRBJ1-1; D perhaps matches TRBD1 (6 bases). TRBV5-3 is given ORF status, its function remaining uncertain. Trimming removed 8 bases at V and 6 bases at J, with 17 bases between. The CDR3 is made up of 13 amino acids. The CDR3 loop is CASSPSGGAEAFF. DNA of the CDR3: TGTGCCAGCAGCCCGTCGGGGGGCGCTGAAGCTTTCTTT.

The V gene is TRBV7-9, the J gene TRBJ2-7; D gene uncertain. Trimming took 1 base from V and 3 from J, leaving 13 bases between them. CDR3 length equals 15 residues. Germline V gene lookup returns CDR1 SEHNR and CDR2 FQNEAQ (reference sequence). The CDR3 DNA sequence: TGTGCCAGCAGCTTAGTCGAGCGACACCTCTACGAGCAGTACTTC. Translation gives CASSLVERHLYEQYF.

The rearrangement uses TRBV12-3 or TRBV12-4 and TRBJ2-5, with a weak D call TRBD2 (5 bases). The CDR3 consists of 14 residues. Trimming pared 7 bases from V and 4 bases from J, leaving 16 bases between. CDR3 nucleotide sequence: TGTGCCAGCACCTTGGAGGTACTGGGAGAGACCCAGTACTTC. Protein: CASTLEVLGETQYF.

CDR3 protein: CATSDTAGGGYGYTF. The CDR3 coding sequence is TGTGCCACCAGTGATACGGCAGGGGGGGGCTATGGCTACACCTTC. The chain carries TRBV24-1 and TRBJ1-2; the match to TRBD1 covers 7 bases. The CDR3 length is 15 residues. CDR1 KGHDR and CDR2 SFDVKD come from the germline V gene. The junction had 7 bases not matched to a gene; V was cut back by 3 bases and J by 4 bases.

CDR3 in DNA: TGTGCCAGCAGTTACAGTACAGGACCAACAGGGGCTAATTCACCCCTCCACTTT. This sequence encodes CASSYSTGPTGANSPLHF. The chain links TRBV6-5 to TRBJ1-6; 7 positions match TRBD1. The germline CDR1 and CDR2 sequences are MNHEY and SVGAGI. Trimming took 2 bases from V and 6 from J; bases not matched to a gene: 13. This CDR3 has 18 amino acids.

At least ten counts were recorded for this clonotype. V gene TRBV7-2 combines with J gene TRBJ1-6, with a tentative D call TRBD1 (5 bases). The CDR3 sequence is 14 residues long. Per germline, CDR1 SGHTA and CDR2 FQGNSA. Trimming took off 2 bases at V and 6 bases at J, with 8 bases between the two ends. The CDR3 spells CASSLRQPNSPLHF. In nucleotides, the CDR3 is TGTGCCAGCAGCTTAAGACAGCCTAATTCACCCCTCCACTTT. Supplemented by reference TRBV7-2 and TRBJ1-6, the full variable domain reads GAGVSQSPSNKVTEKGKDVELRCDPISGHTALYWYRQSLGQGLEFLIYFQGNSAPDKSGLPSDRFSAERTGGSVSTLTIQRTQQEDSAVYLCASSLRQPNSPLHFGNGTRLTVT.

This clonotype appeared a few times. The gene calls are TRBV10-3 and TRBJ2-3; D not certain. In germline, CDR1 is ENHRY, CDR2 SYGVKD. V lost 2 bases and J lost 5, with 5 bases in between. This CDR3 spans 12 amino acids. CDR3 DNA: TGTGCCATCAGTGAGGTGCGAGATACGCAGTATTTT. It yields the protein CAISEVRDTQYF.

In this sample, this clonotype turned up a few times. The chain carries TRBV25-1 and TRBJ2-7, with D perhaps TRBD2 (5 bases). Trimming left V 1 base short and J 7 bases short, with 11 bases between. Germline V lookup: CDR1 MGHDK, CDR2 SYGVNS. There are 13 residues in the CDR3. The DNA for the CDR3 is TGTGCCAGCAGTGAATGGGAGACGCTTGAGCAGTACTTC. Translated, it gives CASSEWETLEQYF.

The gene calls are TRBV12-5 and TRBJ1-5; 7 bases map to TRBD1. CDR1 is LGHNT and CDR2 is FRNRAP in the germline V gene. The CDR3 contains 14 residues. V gave up 5 bases and J gave up 4 bases; unmatched junction bases: 5. The CDR3 region has the DNA TGTGCTAGTGGTCTAGGGGGCCGGAATCAGCCCCAGCATTTT. Its protein product is CASGLGGRNQPQHF.

The rearrangement links TRBV20-1 to TRBJ1-5; 9 bases fit TRBD1. CDR1 DFQATT and CDR2 SNEGSKA come from the germline V gene (reference sequence). The CDR3 runs 14 residues. V shed 5 bases, J shed 4 bases, and the junction held 6 bases outside the gene matches. The CDR3 DNA reads as TGCAGTGCTCGACAGGGGGGCCTTAATCAGCCCCAGCATTTT. Protein product: CSARQGGLNQPQHF.

Of note for this clonotype: This could be a read error, since a much larger clone is one nucleotide away. The chain recombines TRBV7-2 with TRBJ2-2, with D possibly being TRBD2 (5 bases). CDR1 is SGHTA and CDR2 is FQGNSA in the germline V gene. The CDR3 runs to 17 residues. The CDR3 DNA follows: TGTGCCAGCAGTTACGACGTAGGTTCGGTGAACACCGGGGAGCAGTTTTTT. It encodes CASSYDVGSVNTGEQFF.

CDR3 sequence reads: CASSLSQVSQYF. For the CDR3, the DNA is TGTGCCAGCAGTTTAAGTCAGGTTTCGCAGTACTTC. This chain links TRBV12-3 or TRBV12-4 with TRBJ2-7; D is ambiguous. This CDR3 spans 12 amino acids. Trimming removed 2 bases from V and 9 bases from J, with 11 bases in between.

Only a few counts were recorded for this clonotype. The rearrangement joins TRBV6-1 to TRBJ2-3, with 9 bases that match TRBD1. There are 17 residues in the CDR3. V was pared by 5 bases and J by 3 bases, with 12 bases of the junction left unmatched. Germline V gene lookup returns CDR1 MNHNS and CDR2 SASEGT. The CDR3: CASSYTAGTGSTDTQYF. The CDR3 nucleotides are TGTGCCAGCAGTTACACCGCCGGGACAGGGTCAACAGATACGCAGTATTTT.

This clonotype occurred a few times. The chain is built from TRBV7-9 and TRBJ1-4, with D possibly being TRBD1 (5 bases). Trimming left V 5 bases short and J 0 bases short, with 13 bases between. The CDR3 is 16 residues long. Looked up from germline, CDR1 is SEHNR and CDR2 is FQNEAQ (reference sequence). CDR3 nucleotides: TGTGCCAGCAGCCCATCTCTAGGGGCAACTAATGAAAAACTGTTTTTT. Protein: CASSPSLGATNEKLFF.

The chain has TRBV15 and TRBJ2-5; no reliable D call. The V end lost 2 bases, the J end lost 9 bases, and 16 bases lay between the germline ends. Germline V gives CDR1 LNHNV, CDR2 YYDKDF (reference sequence). This CDR3 region has 14 residues. The chain's CDR3 is CATSRSRNRSPQYF. The CDR3 DNA is TGTGCCACCAGCAGATCCCGGAACCGGAGTCCCCAGTACTTC.

CDR3 sequence (DNA): TGTGCCAGCAGCGTGGGGGAAGGTTGGGGCGAGCAGTACTTC. Its translation is CASSVGEGWGEQYF. The genes are TRBV9 and TRBJ2-7; possibly TRBD1 or TRBD2 for D (5 bases each). This CDR3 contains 14 residues. Germline V CDR1 and CDR2: SGDLS, YYNGEE. Trimming cost V 2 bases and J 6 bases, with 15 bases left between them.

This clonotype appeared a few times. The genes are TRBV19 and TRBJ2-1; D ambiguous. The V and J ends lost 1 base and 1 base respectively, with 8 bases between them. Looked up from germline, CDR1 is LNHDA and CDR2 is SQIVND (reference sequence). This CDR3 has 15 amino acids. The CDR3 loop reads CASSIARGSYNEQFF. CDR3 coding DNA: TGTGCCAGTAGTATAGCTAGAGGTTCCTACAATGAGCAGTTCTTC.

The CDR3 is CASSLAQSTDTQYF. CDR3 nucleotide sequence: TGTGCCAGCAGCTTAGCACAGTCAACAGATACGCAGTATTTT. This chain connects TRBV7-9 to TRBJ2-3; unclear D gene. The germline CDR1 and CDR2 sequences are SEHNR and FQNEAQ (reference sequence). The germline V and J ends were trimmed by 0 bases and 3 bases, with 7 bases remaining between them. This CDR3 contains 14 residues.